One sample yielded the 18 T cell receptor beta chains listed below, sequenced in a study of T-cell memory formation after mild COVID-19. Via MiXCR, TCRdb re-called the 5' RACE reads, giving one row per CDR3 protein. The sample holds hundreds of thousands of distinct CDR3 sequences, roughly 17% seen once. The specimen was PBMCs or a T cell subset sorted from them (not recorded which). These receptors came from an adult woman who had mild COVID-19 (a few samples of this study predate the infection). Cell type and time point are not known.

A few counts support this clonotype. The J gene is TRBJ2-7, the V gene TRBV12-3 or TRBV12-4; D remains ambiguous. This CDR3 has 11 amino acids. V dropped 5 bases and J dropped 5 bases, with 7 bases sitting between them. Here the CDR3 DNA reads TGTGCCAGCAGTAATACACACGAGCAGTACTTC. Its translation is CASSNTHEQYF.

This clonotype appeared a few times. The chain links TRBV29-1 to TRBJ2-1; either TRBD1 or TRBD2 may fit D (6 bases each). From germline, CDR1 is SQVTM and CDR2 ANQGSEA. V was cut by 8 bases and J by 2 bases, with 13 bases left in between. There are 13 residues in the CDR3. CDR3 region: CSPLGGAYNEQFF. CDR3 DNA: TGCAGCCCCCTGGGGGGCGCCTACAATGAGCAGTTCTTC.

This clonotype was counted only a few times. The chain carries TRBV6-6 and TRBJ1-1; the D gene is possibly TRBD1 (5 bases). Looked up from germline, CDR1 is MNHNY and CDR2 is SVGAGI (reference sequence). The CDR3 runs to 15 residues. Between the trimmed V and J ends, which lost 7 bases and 2 bases, there was a span of 17 bases. The CDR3 coding sequence is TGTGCCAGCAACTCGCAGGGTTATGGTAACACTGAAGCTTTCTTT. It specifies CASNSQGYGNTEAFF.

This clonotype was counted at least ten times. The chain is built from TRBV7-8 and TRBJ2-7, with TRBD1 matching over 7 bases. Germline V gene sequence: CDR1 SGHVS, CDR2 FQNEAQ. Trimming removed 5 bases from V and 5 bases from J; junction bases left unmatched: 6. The CDR3 loop spans 13 amino acids. Here the CDR3 DNA reads TGTGCCAGCAGCCCCGGGACAGCCGACGAGCAGTACTTC. Translated: CASSPGTADEQYF.

This clonotype came up a few times. J is TRBJ2-1 and V is TRBV15; D uncertain. Germline V lookup: CDR1 LNHNV, CDR2 YYDKDF (reference sequence). The CDR3 runs 13 residues. V lost 3 bases and J 1 base, leaving 4 bases between the germline ends. The CDR3 reads CATSRGSYNEQFF. Here the CDR3 DNA reads TGTGCCACCAGCAGGGGTTCCTACAATGAGCAGTTCTTC.

The chain is built from TRBV7-2 and TRBJ2-1; 9 bases are shared with TRBD2. Germline loops: CDR1 SGHTA, CDR2 FQGNSA. Trimming removed 3 bases from V and 8 bases from J; junction bases left unmatched: 8. The CDR3 has 15 amino acids. The CDR3 DNA reads TGTGCCAGCAGCTTTATTCCGACTAGCGGCGATGAGCAGTTCTTC. Amino acids: CASSFIPTSGDEQFF. Drawing the rest from reference TRBV7-2 and TRBJ2-1, the complete variable domain is GAGVSQSPSNKVTEKGKDVELRCDPISGHTALYWYRQSLGQGLEFLIYFQGNSAPDKSGLPSDRFSAERTGGSVSTLTIQRTQQEDSAVYLCASSFIPTSGDEQFFGPGTRLTVL.

The table lists this clonotype with a few counts. The chain has TRBV5-1 and TRBJ2-7; D unresolved. Germline CDR1 reads SGHRS; CDR2 reads YFSETQ. The CDR3 runs to 13 residues. The V and J ends lost 5 bases and 5 bases respectively, with 14 bases between them. CDR3 in DNA: TGCGCCAGCAGTTTACGCTGGGGTGACGAGCAGTACTTC. It translates to CASSLRWGDEQYF.

Only a few counts were recorded for this clonotype. J is TRBJ1-1 and V is TRBV19; TRBD1 matches at 7 bases. The CDR3 is 14 residues long. Germline assignment: CDR1 LNHDA and CDR2 SQIVND (reference sequence). The J segment lost 1 base and the V segment lost 4 bases, leaving 3 bases of the junction unmatched. DNA for the CDR3: TGTGCCAGTAGTAAGGGGACAGAGAACACTGAAGCTTTCTTT. Translated: CASSKGTENTEAFF. The full variable domain, with the rest looked up from reference TRBV19 and TRBJ1-1, is DGGITQSPKYLFRKEGQNVTLSCEQNLNHDAMYWYRQDPGQGLRLIYYSQIVNDFQKGDIAEGYSVSREKKESFPLTVTSAQKNPTAFYLCASSKGTENTEAFFGQGTRLTVV.

The rearrangement joins TRBV6-5 to TRBJ2-3; 7 bases line up with TRBD2. V was pared by 2 bases and J by 1 base, with 3 bases of the junction left unmatched. The CDR3 covers 15 residues. Germline CDR1 and CDR2: MNHEY and SVGAGI. The CDR3 DNA is TGTGCCAGCAGTTACAGCGGGGAACGCACAGATACGCAGTATTTT. This translates into CASSYSGERTDTQYF.

V usage is TRBV5-6 and J usage is TRBJ2-3; D is perhaps TRBD1 (5 bases). Trimming shortened V by 5 bases and J by 0 bases, and 10 bases separated the two germline ends. Germline V gives CDR1 SGHDT, CDR2 YYEEEE. CDR3 length: 14 amino acids. The CDR3 region has the DNA TGTGCCAGCAGACTGACAGTGAGCACAGATACGCAGTATTTT. It yields the protein CASRLTVSTDTQYF.

This clonotype was recorded a few times. This chain links TRBV6-6 with TRBJ2-5; either TRBD1 or TRBD2 may fit D (5 bases each). V lost 11 bases and J 2 bases, leaving 21 bases between the germline ends. In germline, CDR1 is MNHNY, CDR2 SVGAGI (reference sequence). The CDR3 has 15 amino acids. The CDR3 sequence is CAGGRAAGKQETQYF. The CDR3 DNA reads TGTGCCGGGGGTAGAGCGGCCGGTAAACAAGAGACCCAGTACTTC.

The J gene is TRBJ1-1, the V gene TRBV5-1; tentatively, D is TRBD1 (5 bases). CDR3 length: 14 amino acids. Trimming left V 3 bases short and J 0 bases short, with 9 bases between. Germline V gene lookup returns CDR1 SGHRS and CDR2 YFSETQ. The CDR3 spells CASSWTPMNTEAFF. The DNA of the CDR3 is TGCGCCAGCAGCTGGACACCCATGAACACTGAAGCTTTCTTT.

This chain links TRBV5-1 with TRBJ2-2; D is perhaps TRBD1 (6 bases). The CDR3 sequence is 16 residues long. The germline gives CDR1 SGHRS, CDR2 YFSETQ. Trimming cost V 7 bases and J 0 bases, with 16 bases left between them. The CDR3 sequence is CASRAMDSPNTGELFF. Here the CDR3 DNA reads TGCGCCAGCCGCGCTATGGACAGTCCGAACACCGGGGAGCTGTTTTTT.

The chain is built from TRBV29-1 and TRBJ2-3, with 8 nucleotides matching TRBD1. The CDR3 has 18 amino acids. V trimming: 1 base; J trimming: 3 bases; junction bases outside the gene matches: 15. In germline, CDR1 is SQVTM, CDR2 ANQGSEA. CDR3 loop: CSVEGWPVGQGLTDTQYF. In DNA form, the CDR3 reads TGCAGCGTTGAAGGATGGCCGGTAGGACAGGGTCTTACAGATACGCAGTATTTT.

The gene calls are TRBV15 and TRBJ1-6; no definite D call. The V end lost 0 bases, the J end lost 7 bases, and 10 bases lay between the germline ends. The CDR3 has 15 residues. The germline V gene encodes CDR1 LNHNV and CDR2 YYDKDF (reference sequence). CDR3: CATSREITANSPLHF. The DNA for the CDR3 is TGTGCCACCAGCAGAGAGATAACAGCCAATTCACCCCTCCACTTT.

The CDR3 DNA sequence: TGTGCCAGCAGGAGGGGGGACAGGATTGAAAAACTGTTTTTT. Translated, it gives CASRRGDRIEKLFF. The chain employs TRBV2 and TRBJ1-4; 8 bases are shared with TRBD1. Trimming removed 6 bases from V and 7 bases from J; junction bases left unmatched: 7. From germline, CDR1 is SNHLY and CDR2 FYNNEI. The CDR3 length is 14 residues.

J is TRBJ2-1 and V is TRBV20-1, with 9 bases aligning to TRBD2. Per the germline V gene, CDR1 is DFQATT and CDR2 is SNEGSKA (reference sequence). V shed 0 bases, J shed 8 bases, and the junction held 5 bases outside the gene matches. The CDR3 has 14 residues. The DNA for the CDR3 is TGCAGTGCTAGAGATAGGAGCGGGGGGCATGAGCAGTTCTTC. Encoded protein: CSARDRSGGHEQFF.

The V call is TRBV6-5, the J call TRBJ2-5; D tentatively fits TRBD1 or TRBD2 (5 bases each). The CDR3 has 13 residues. V lost 7 bases and J 0 bases, leaving 9 bases between the germline ends. Germline CDR1 is MNHEY and CDR2 is SVGAGI. Written as DNA, the CDR3 is TGTGCCAGCAACGAGGGGAACCAAGAGACCCAGTACTTC. This gives the protein CASNEGNQETQYF.